The following is a T cell receptor (beta chain) sequence with its context. Its antigen remains unknown. Per the germline V gene, CDR1 is MNHEY and CDR2 is SVGAGI. The length of the CDR3 is 16 residues. Unmatched junction bases numbered 10, after V lost 0 bases and J lost 6 bases. The PCR used 60 Vbeta and 13 Jbeta primers. The repertoire was sequenced with immunoSEQ multiplex PCR; TCRdb's copy has only in-frame clones and lacks some. The sample carries 200,000 to 250,000 clones, under 90% recorded once. At sampling all donors were nominally healthy, likely with unrecorded immune exposures. The source of the sample is a study of cytomegalovirus exposure and HLA in healthy donors. Study background: Researchers found that roughly 81% of just under 400 genotyped donors fell within the Caucasian-associated ancestry cluster. General study points: According to the study, some 160 TCR beta chains were cytomegalovirus-associated.

The chain joins TRBV6-5 to TRBJ2-7; 8 bases map to TRBD2. The sequence derives from a human donor in good health. The specimen was PBMCs. DNA of the CDR3: TGTGCCAGCAGTTACTCGTTCACTAGCGGTACTTCCGAGCAGTACTTC. Its protein is CASSYSFTSGTSEQYF.